One and the same sample provided the 23 T cell receptor beta chains below, sequenced in a study of blood T cell repertoires in COVID-19. Libraries were prepared by immunoSEQ multiplex PCR; TCRdb keeps only in-frame clonotypes and omits some of them. Found here are over 450,000 clones, 85% to 90% of them singletons; the top ten hold roughly 7.4%. Sequences were obtained from peripheral blood. The source of these receptors is a woman in her fifties or sixties with COVID-19, enrolled during active disease.

The chain carries TRBV9 and TRBJ1-2, with 8 positions matching TRBD1. The ends lost 3 bases at V and 3 bases at J; junction bases unmatched: 4. The CDR3 is 14 residues long. CDR1 is SGDLS, CDR2 YYNGEE, per germline. This CDR3 is CASSASTGDYGYTF. CDR3 in DNA: TGTGCCAGCAGCGCATCGACAGGGGACTATGGCTACACCTTC.

The J gene is TRBJ2-5, the V gene TRBV11-2; 7 nucleotides line up with TRBD1. Germline V gene sequence: CDR1 SGHAT, CDR2 FQNNGV. The CDR3 is 15 residues long. With 8 bases clipped from V and 1 base from J, the junction kept 10 bases outside the gene matches. The CDR3 DNA reads as TGTGCCAGCCTAGGGTTTAACAGGGGCCAAGAGACCCAGTACTTC. It encodes CASLGFNRGQETQYF.

The chain is built from TRBV5-5 and TRBJ1-5; 7 nucleotides align to TRBD1. Losses at the gene ends were 0 bases for V and 1 base for J; bases not matched to a gene: 10. This CDR3 is built from 18 residues. The germline V gene encodes CDR1 SGHKS and CDR2 YYEKEE (reference sequence). The CDR3 nucleotides are TGTGCCAGCAGCTTGGAGGGTCCGGACAGGCTCAGCAATCAGCCCCAGCATTTT. This translates into CASSLEGPDRLSNQPQHF.

This clone is a singleton in its sample. The rearrangement joins TRBV10-1 to TRBJ2-7, with 9 bases that match TRBD2. The CDR3 is 14 residues long. The V gene's germline CDR1 is WNHNN and CDR2 SYGVQD (reference sequence). Trimming removed 5 bases from V and 5 bases from J; junction bases left unmatched: 7. CDR3 coding DNA: TGCGCCAGCAGTCCTAGCGGGGAGGTGGACGAGCAGTACTTC. This sequence encodes CASSPSGEVDEQYF.

J is TRBJ1-2 and V is TRBV11-2; D is undetermined. The CDR3 covers 10 residues. Germline V gives CDR1 SGHAT, CDR2 FQNNGV. V lost 4 bases and J lost 7, with 4 bases in between. The CDR3 DNA reads as TGTGCCAGCAGCTCCGTTGGCTACACCTTC. Protein product: CASSSVGYTF.

This chain connects TRBV12-3 or TRBV12-4 to TRBJ2-7, with D unresolved. With 5 bases removed from V and 1 base from J, the gap between germline ends came to 9 bases. This CDR3 has 13 amino acids. In DNA form, the CDR3 reads TGTGCCAGCAGTCCTGACATGTCCTACGAGCAGTACTTC. It yields the protein CASSPDMSYEQYF.

CDR3 nucleotide sequence: TGTGCCAGTAGCCCCCGTTGGAGGAACACCGGGGAGCTGTTTTTT. Translation: CASSPRWRNTGELFF. V gene TRBV19 combines with J gene TRBJ2-2, with unresolved D. The V end was cut by 6 bases, the J end by 1 base, with 12 bases between. The CDR3 has 15 residues. The germline gives CDR1 LNHDA, CDR2 SQIVND (reference sequence).

J is TRBJ1-1 and V is TRBV6-5; TRBD1 might be the D (6 bases). This CDR3 is 15 amino acids long. Germline V lookup: CDR1 MNHEY, CDR2 SVGAGI. Deletions cut 7 bases from V and 8 bases from J, with 23 bases between. The CDR3 sequence is CASTTMEGGRMEAFF. The CDR3 bases are TGTGCCAGCACTACGATGGAGGGGGGGCGTATGGAAGCTTTCTTT.

The chain couples TRBV3-1 (or the pseudogene TRBV3-2) to TRBJ2-5; 8 positions agree with TRBD2. V lost 4 bases, J lost 7 bases, and 11 bases stayed unmatched. The CDR3 totals 15 residues. Germline-derived CDR1 and CDR2 are LGHDT and YNNKEL (reference sequence). CDR3 coding DNA: TGTGCCAGCAGCCCACCCGGAACCCGGGGGGGGACCCAGTACTTC. The encoded protein is CASSPPGTRGGTQYF.

The V gene is TRBV4-1, the J gene TRBJ1-6; maybe TRBD1 (5 bases). This CDR3 contains 15 residues. The germline V and J ends were trimmed by 2 bases and 3 bases, with 8 bases remaining between them. CDR1 and CDR2 (germline): MGHRA, YSYEKL. CDR3 region: CASSQQGLYNSPLHF. CDR3 DNA sequence: TGCGCCAGCAGCCAACAGGGTCTCTATAATTCACCCCTCCACTTT.

The V and J genes are TRBV2 and TRBJ1-1; 7 nucleotides agree with TRBD1. The ends lost 6 bases at V and 7 bases at J; junction bases unmatched: 8. Germline V gives CDR1 SNHLY, CDR2 FYNNEI. This CDR3 is built from 13 residues. CDR3 loop: CASRDREVNEAFF. Written as DNA, the CDR3 is TGTGCCAGCAGAGACAGGGAAGTGAATGAAGCTTTCTTT.

This clone came up once. The rearrangement joins TRBV5-1 to TRBJ1-1; TRBD1 matches at 11 bases. Germline V gene sequence: CDR1 SGHRS, CDR2 YFSETQ. The CDR3 consists of 14 residues. V lost 3 bases, J lost 8 bases, and 6 bases stayed unmatched. In nucleotides, the CDR3 is TGCGCCAGCAGCTGGACAGGGGGCCGAGACGAAGCTTTCTTT. This translates into CASSWTGGRDEAFF.

The CDR3 region is CASSQSHEQYF. The CDR3 bases are TGTGCCAGCAGCCAATCCCACGAGCAGTACTTC. The chain is built from TRBV2 and TRBJ2-7; D is unclear. The CDR3 has 11 residues. Germline V gene sequence: CDR1 SNHLY, CDR2 FYNNEI. V gave up 6 bases and J gave up 5 bases, with 8 bases separating them.

This clone was detected once. The chain joins TRBV5-4 to TRBJ1-1; 10 bases match TRBD1. With V trimmed by 4 bases and J by 3 bases, 3 bases remained unmatched. The CDR3 loop spans 14 amino acids. Germline assignment: CDR1 SGHNT and CDR2 YYREEE (reference sequence). DNA of the CDR3: TGTGCCAGCAGCGGCGGGACAGGGGACACTGAAGCTTTCTTT. It codes for CASSGGTGDTEAFF. The complete variable domain, with remaining parts taken from reference TRBV5-4 and TRBJ1-1, reads ETGVTQSPTHLIKTRGQQVTLRCSSQSGHNTVSWYQQALGQGPQFIFQYYREEENGRGNFPPRFSGLQFPNYSSELNVNALELDDSALYLCASSGGTGDTEAFFGQGTRLTVV.

This chain joins TRBV9 and TRBJ2-7; possibly TRBD2 for D (7 bases). The CDR3 extends over 15 amino acids. CDR1 is SGDLS and CDR2 is YYNGEE in the germline V gene. V dropped 3 bases and J dropped 2 bases, with 15 bases sitting between them. CDR3 loop: CASSGGGAETYEQYF. The CDR3 DNA follows: TGTGCCAGCAGCGGCGGGGGCGCAGAAACCTACGAGCAGTACTTC.

The chain is built from TRBV18 and TRBJ2-5; 15 positions match TRBD2. Germline loops: CDR1 KGHSH, CDR2 LQKENI. With 2 bases clipped from V and 0 bases from J, the junction kept 7 bases outside the gene matches. The CDR3 spans 19 residues. As DNA, the CDR3 is TGTGCCAGCTCACCATCGGCCGGGACTAGCGGGGGGCACCAAGAGACCCAGTACTTC. This translates into CASSPSAGTSGGHQETQYF.

DNA of the CDR3: TGTGCCAGCAGTTTTAACGGACAGGGGAATGAAAAACTGTTTTTT. Its translation: CASSFNGQGNEKLFF. The V call is TRBV2, the J call TRBJ1-4, with 9 positions matching TRBD1. CDR1 and CDR2 from the germline V gene are SNHLY and FYNNEI. The CDR3 is 15 amino acids. Trimming removed 5 bases from V and 5 bases from J; junction bases left unmatched: 6.

V and J are TRBV5-4 and TRBJ2-1; TRBD1 aligns across 10 bases. This CDR3 has 14 amino acids. V dropped 7 bases and J dropped 4; count of bases not matched to a gene: 5. Germline-derived CDR1 and CDR2 are SGHNT and YYREEE (reference sequence). Here the CDR3 DNA reads TGTGCCAGCTCCCCGGGACAGGGGTACAATGAGCAGTTCTTC. Protein: CASSPGQGYNEQFF. Based on the CDR3 plus reference TRBV5-4 and TRBJ2-1, the full variable domain is ETGVTQSPTHLIKTRGQQVTLRCSSQSGHNTVSWYQQALGQGPQFIFQYYREEENGRGNFPPRFSGLQFPNYSSELNVNALELDDSALYLCASSPGQGYNEQFFGPGTRLTVL.

The gene calls are TRBV27 and TRBJ1-4, with TRBD1 as a possible D gene (6 bases). The CDR3 loop spans 14 amino acids. The V end lost 3 bases, the J end lost 5 bases, and 10 bases lay between the germline ends. Germline V gene sequence: CDR1 MNHEY, CDR2 SMNVEV (reference sequence). Written as DNA, the CDR3 is TGTGCCAGCAGTTTCAGGGGTGGAAATGAAAAACTGTTTTTT. Its translation: CASSFRGGNEKLFF.

CDR3 sequence (DNA): TGTGCCATCAGTGGTGGGGGGAACGAGCAGTACTTC. It specifies CAISGGGNEQYF. The chain links TRBV10-3 to TRBJ2-7; a weak D match, TRBD2 (6 bases). Germline CDR1 ENHRY, CDR2 SYGVKD. The CDR3 loop spans 12 amino acids. V was pared by 4 bases and J by 5 bases, with 9 bases between.

The chain is built from TRBV24-1 and TRBJ1-5; the match to TRBD1 covers 7 bases. This CDR3 contains 16 residues. Trimming cost V 3 bases and J 7 bases; bases outside gene matches: 11. CDR1 is KGHDR and CDR2 is SFDVKD in the germline V gene. This CDR3 reads CATSDPRAGGRQPQHF. The DNA of the CDR3 is TGTGCCACCAGTGATCCCCGCGCAGGGGGGCGACAGCCCCAGCATTTT.

This chain uses TRBV28 with TRBJ1-1; no reliable D call. V lost 2 bases, J lost 4 bases, and 11 bases lay in between. This CDR3 region has 14 residues. Germline lookup yields CDR1 MDHEN and CDR2 SYDVKM. The CDR3 nucleotides are TGTGCCAGCAGTTTAGGTGAGGGAAGCACTGAAGCTTTCTTT. It translates to CASSLGEGSTEAFF.

The chain carries TRBV12-3 or TRBV12-4 and TRBJ1-2; D uncertain. The length of the CDR3 is 13 residues. V shed 5 bases and J shed 2 bases, with 9 bases lying between them. The CDR3 DNA reads as TGTGCCAGCAGTAAGAGGGAGAACTATGGCTACACCTTC. It codes for CASSKRENYGYTF.